One sample yielded the 25 T cell receptor beta chains listed below, sequenced in a study of T cell responses to AZD1222 COVID-19 vaccine. TCRdb's table, derived via immunoSEQ multiplex PCR, lists solely in-frame clones and lacks some. The sample consists of about 76,000 clones, about 74% of them appearing once. The sequencing here drew on peripheral blood, taken 28 days after the second dose of the MenACWY control vaccine. These TCRs come from an adult who received the MenACWY meningococcal vaccine as a control.

CDR3 sequence (DNA): TGTGCCAGCAAGAGAGCCGGGACAGGGGGCGGCTACACCTTC. This translates into CASKRAGTGGGYTF. The chain uses TRBV2 and TRBJ1-2; 12 positions match TRBD1. Per germline, CDR1 SNHLY and CDR2 FYNNEI. The CDR3 is 14 amino acids. J lost 8 bases, V lost 7 bases, and 8 bases had no gene match.

This clone appeared a single time. This chain connects TRBV2 to TRBJ1-1; D may be TRBD1 (6 bases). Between the trimmed V and J ends, which lost 6 bases and 5 bases, there was a span of 10 bases. CDR3 length: 12 residues. Looked up from germline, CDR1 is SNHLY and CDR2 is FYNNEI. CDR3 sequence: CASRATGTEAFF. The CDR3 DNA is TGTGCCAGCAGAGCCACAGGGACTGAAGCTTTCTTT.

This chain links TRBV9 with TRBJ2-1; D assignment may be TRBD1 or TRBD2 (5 bases each). This CDR3 contains 13 residues. V was clipped by 0 bases and J by 8 bases, with 9 bases between them. The germline V gene encodes CDR1 SGDLS and CDR2 YYNGEE. CDR3 protein: CASSVGGFDEQFF. The CDR3 region has the DNA TGTGCCAGCAGCGTAGGGGGGTTCGATGAGCAGTTCTTC.

This CDR3 reads CASSQDLGAEAFF. The CDR3 DNA follows: TGTGCCAGCAGCCAAGACCTCGGGGCTGAAGCTTTCTTT. This chain links TRBV3-1 (or the pseudogene TRBV3-2) with TRBJ1-1; D unresolved. The CDR3 length is 13 residues. CDR1 and CDR2 from the germline V gene are LGHDT and YNNKEL (reference sequence). The ends were cut back, 0 bases at V and 6 bases at J, with 8 bases in the middle.

This chain links TRBV14 with TRBJ1-3; D is unresolved. The CDR3 spans 15 residues. From germline, CDR1 is SGHDN and CDR2 FVKESK. Trimming removed 2 bases from V and 0 bases from J, with 8 bases in between. The CDR3, as DNA: TGTGCCAGCAGCCAACGTTCCTACTCTGGAAACACCATATATTTT. Translating gives CASSQRSYSGNTIYF. Variable domain in full (rest from reference TRBV14 and TRBJ1-3): EAGVTQFPSHSVIEKGQTVTLRCDPISGHDNLYWYRRVMGKEIKFLLHFVKESKQDESGMPNNRFLAERTGGTYSTLKVQPAELEDSGVYFCASSQRSYSGNTIYFGEGSWLTVV.

This clone was picked up a small number of times. This sequence joins TRBV5-6 and TRBJ1-2; perhaps TRBD1 as D (6 bases). Trimming pared 4 bases from V and 8 bases from J, leaving 12 bases between. The CDR3 extends over 12 amino acids. Germline-derived CDR1 and CDR2 are SGHDT and YYEEEE. CDR3 sequence reads: CASSDFTGGYTF. CDR3 DNA sequence: TGTGCCAGCAGCGATTTCACAGGGGGCTACACCTTC.

The J gene is TRBJ1-3, the V gene TRBV28, with unresolved D. V lost 5 bases and J lost 0, with 8 bases in between. CDR3 size: 14 residues. Germline V lookup: CDR1 MDHEN, CDR2 SYDVKM. The CDR3 coding sequence is TGTGCCAGCAGTCCATTAAGCTCTGGAAACACCATATATTTT. It codes for CASSPLSSGNTIYF.

V gene TRBV30 combines with J gene TRBJ1-1; the D is unclear. V was shortened by 3 bases and J by 1 base, with 15 bases between the two germline ends. The germline CDR1 and CDR2 sequences are GTSNPN and SVGIG (reference sequence). The CDR3 contains 15 residues. In nucleotides, the CDR3 is TGTGCCTGGAGGCCAACGGCAGGAACGAACACTGAAGCTTTCTTT. Protein sequence: CAWRPTAGTNTEAFF.

This clone was detected only once. The chain links TRBV7-8 to TRBJ2-5, with 12 bases identical to TRBD1. The CDR3 has 15 residues. V was pared by 1 base and J by 4 bases, with 1 base of the junction left unmatched. The V gene's germline CDR1 is SGHVS and CDR2 FQNEAQ. The CDR3 region is CASSLGDRGRETQYF. The CDR3 DNA reads as TGTGCCAGCAGCTTAGGGGACAGGGGGCGAGAGACCCAGTACTTC.

The gene calls are TRBV6-5 and TRBJ1-2; maybe TRBD1 (6 bases). The CDR3 is 12 amino acids. CDR1 and CDR2 from the germline V gene are MNHEY and SVGAGI. V was shortened by 5 bases and J by 8 bases, with 12 bases between the two germline ends. The chain's CDR3 is CASSKYREGYTF. Written as DNA, the CDR3 is TGTGCCAGCAGTAAATACAGGGAAGGCTACACCTTC.

This clone was observed many times. The chain couples TRBV27 to TRBJ2-7; 7 bases are a match to TRBD1. Germline V gene sequence: CDR1 MNHEY, CDR2 SMNVEV (reference sequence). Trimming cost V 5 bases and J 3 bases; bases outside gene matches: 13. This CDR3 has 16 amino acids. CDR3 in DNA: TGTGCCAGCAGTAAGCCCGACAGGGTCGGTGGCTACGAGCAGTACTTC. As protein: CASSKPDRVGGYEQYF.

The chain combines TRBV5-1 with TRBJ2-1; 10 bases map to TRBD2. The CDR3 runs 13 residues. The V and J ends lost 1 base and 13 bases, in that order; junction bases with no gene match: 5. CDR1 and CDR2 from the germline V gene are SGHRS and YFSETQ. The CDR3: CASSLSSGGYQFF. CDR3 nucleotides: TGCGCCAGCAGCTTGTCTAGCGGGGGATATCAGTTCTTC.

V and J are TRBV19 and TRBJ1-5; 7 nucleotides align to TRBD1. J lost 6 bases, V lost 6 bases, and 8 bases had no gene match. The CDR3 totals 14 residues. The germline V gene has CDR1 LNHDA and CDR2 SQIVND (reference sequence). The DNA of the CDR3 is TGTGCCAGTAGCAGCAGGGGGATCGGTCAGCCCCAGCATTTT. Protein product: CASSSRGIGQPQHF.

The chain links TRBV20-1 to TRBJ1-4; D remains unclear. The length of the CDR3 is 11 residues. V dropped 4 bases and J dropped 7 bases, with 7 bases sitting between them. Germline values: CDR1 DFQATT, CDR2 SNEGSKA (reference sequence). The CDR3 here is CSANHGEKLFF. The CDR3 DNA reads TGCAGTGCTAACCATGGTGAAAAACTGTTTTTT.

This clone was observed a single time. The J gene is TRBJ2-1, the V gene TRBV28, with TRBD2 matching over 10 bases. The CDR3 consists of 16 residues. V dropped 2 bases and J dropped 7; count of bases not matched to a gene: 8. The germline V gene encodes CDR1 MDHEN and CDR2 SYDVKM. The CDR3 is CASSLASGRTLNEQFF. CDR3 nucleotides: TGTGCCAGCAGTTTAGCTAGCGGGAGAACTTTGAATGAGCAGTTCTTC.

The sample holds a few counts of this clone. The rearrangement joins TRBV19 to TRBJ1-5, with TRBD1 identical over 9 bases. The trim removed 6 bases at V and 0 bases at J, leaving 12 bases unmatched. The germline CDR1 and CDR2 sequences are LNHDA and SQIVND (reference sequence). The CDR3 has 18 residues. CDR3 region: CASSTPGTGPYSNQPQHF. CDR3 coding DNA: TGTGCCAGTAGCACTCCCGGGACAGGGCCCTATAGCAATCAGCCCCAGCATTTT.

V gene TRBV27 combines with J gene TRBJ2-5, with 9 bases lining up with TRBD2. V lost 5 bases to trimming and J lost 4 bases; unmatched junction nucleotides: 17. CDR1 MNHEY and CDR2 SMNVEV come from the germline V gene (reference sequence). This CDR3 region has 18 residues. The CDR3 region has the DNA TGTGCCAGCAGTCCCCGTAGGCTAGCGGGGAGACCAATAGAGACCCAGTACTTC. Its translation: CASSPRRLAGRPIETQYF.

The chain carries TRBV18 and TRBJ1-1, with TRBD1 matching 11 bases. With V trimmed by 8 bases and J by 4 bases, 3 bases remained unmatched. Germline CDR1 and CDR2: KGHSH and LQKENI. The CDR3 covers 13 residues. CDR3 protein: CASGQGAGTEAFF. The DNA for the CDR3 is TGTGCCAGCGGACAGGGGGCGGGCACTGAAGCTTTCTTT.

The gene calls are TRBV5-1 and TRBJ1-2; D call uncertain. The CDR3 contains 14 residues. Germline V gives CDR1 SGHRS, CDR2 YFSETQ. Trimming took 2 bases from V and 4 from J, leaving 12 bases between them. The CDR3, as DNA: TGCGCCAGCAGCTTAGCGGGGTTATCCTATGGCTACACCTTC. Encoded protein: CASSLAGLSYGYTF. Filled out from reference TRBV5-1 and TRBJ1-2, the complete variable domain reads KAGVTQTPRYLIKTRGQQVTLSCSPISGHRSVSWYQQTPGQGLQFLFEYFSETQRNKGNFPGRFSGRQFSNSRSEMNVSTLELGDSALYLCASSLAGLSYGYTFGSGTRLTVV.

The chain recombines TRBV7-8 with TRBJ2-3; weak D call: TRBD2 (5 bases). The CDR3 has 13 amino acids. In germline, CDR1 is SGHVS, CDR2 FQNEAQ. V lost 7 bases and J lost 2, with 10 bases in between. The CDR3 reads CASTLLVTDTQYF. CDR3 nucleotides: TGTGCCAGCACGCTACTAGTCACAGATACGCAGTATTTT.

The chain couples TRBV2 to TRBJ1-2, with D unclear. This CDR3 comprises 14 residues. With 1 base removed from V and 1 base from J, the gap between germline ends came to 7 bases. Germline CDR1 is SNHLY and CDR2 is FYNNEI. CDR3 sequence (DNA): TGTGCCAGCAGTGAAGGTCAGAGTAACTATGGCTACACCTTC. Its translation: CASSEGQSNYGYTF.

The chain employs TRBV7-2 and TRBJ1-3; D is possibly TRBD1 (5 bases). Germline CDR1 SGHTA, CDR2 FQGNSA. Trimming removed 1 base from V and 3 bases from J, with 19 bases in between. The CDR3 contains 18 residues. The CDR3 protein is CASSLEDVWGSFGNTIYF. In DNA form, the CDR3 reads TGTGCCAGCAGCTTAGAAGACGTGTGGGGCAGCTTTGGAAACACCATATATTTT.

The chain has TRBV6-6 and TRBJ2-7, with TRBD2 matching over 7 bases. Trimming removed 3 bases from V and 3 bases from J; junction bases left unmatched: 8. Germline-derived CDR1 and CDR2 are MNHNY and SVGAGI (reference sequence). This CDR3 has 15 residues. This chain's CDR3 is CASSYTGDYLYEQYF. Here the CDR3 DNA reads TGTGCCAGCAGTTATACCGGGGACTACCTCTACGAGCAGTACTTC.

In its sample, this clone was seen once. The V and J genes are TRBV28 and TRBJ1-5, with D hard to call. The CDR3 is 12 amino acids. V was trimmed by 1 base and J by 6 bases, leaving 4 bases between them. In germline, CDR1 is MDHEN, CDR2 SYDVKM. The CDR3 region is CASSLLGQPQHF. The CDR3, as DNA: TGTGCCAGCAGTTTATTAGGTCAGCCCCAGCATTTT.

The V call is TRBV12-3 or TRBV12-4, the J call TRBJ1-4, with D hard to call. The V and J ends lost 6 bases and 8 bases respectively, with 13 bases between them. CDR3 length equals 13 residues. CDR3 DNA sequence: TGTGCCAGCAGCTTGCCGGACCGGGAAAAACTGTTTTTT. Its translation: CASSLPDREKLFF.